The source of this TCR beta chain is a study of T cells in localized non-small cell lung cancer. After removal of 1 base from V and 1 base from J, the junction contained 3 bases not matched to a gene. This CDR3 spans 15 amino acids. Per germline, CDR1 SGHRS and CDR2 YFSETQ. As concerns this clone: Its matching antigen is unknown.

Whole-study results and caveats: Tumor showed lower T cell clonality than uninvolved adjacent lung, where it was highest. The appearance of a median roughly 58 of the top 100 tumor clones was seen in adjacent lung.

Clones were read by immunoSEQ multiplex PCR, and TCRdb kept only the in-frame ones, dropping some. The profile shows roughly 28,000 clones, around four fifths of them singletons. The sequenced sample was peripheral blood, obtained before any cancer treatment. The chain links TRBV5-1 to TRBJ1-1; 8 nucleotides agree with TRBD1. The TCR originated in a woman between 40 and 69 years old with stage I lung adenocarcinoma. The CDR3 is CASSLTGTGNTEAFF. The CDR3 bases are TGCGCCAGCAGCTTGACCGGGACAGGGAACACTGAAGCTTTCTTT.